Only a few counts were recorded for the clone carrying this T cell receptor (beta chain). This sample was included in a study of blood T cell repertoires in COVID-19. The ends were cut back, 5 bases at V and 1 base at J, with 9 bases in the middle. CDR3 size: 13 residues. Germline V gene sequence: CDR1 GTSNPN, CDR2 SVGIG (reference sequence). Sequencing used immunoSEQ multiplex PCR; TCRdb keeps in-frame clones, though not all of them. Found here are more than 200,000 clones, about four fifths of them singletons; the top ten hold 4.4%. The receptor was derived from a man aged 50 or older with active or convalescent COVID-19. Sequenced material: peripheral blood. V usage is TRBV30 and J usage is TRBJ1-5, with a weak D call TRBD1 (6 bases). The CDR3 loop is CAWQGSSNQPQHF. The CDR3 DNA sequence: TGTGCCTGGCAGGGGAGCAGCAATCAGCCCCAGCATTTT.